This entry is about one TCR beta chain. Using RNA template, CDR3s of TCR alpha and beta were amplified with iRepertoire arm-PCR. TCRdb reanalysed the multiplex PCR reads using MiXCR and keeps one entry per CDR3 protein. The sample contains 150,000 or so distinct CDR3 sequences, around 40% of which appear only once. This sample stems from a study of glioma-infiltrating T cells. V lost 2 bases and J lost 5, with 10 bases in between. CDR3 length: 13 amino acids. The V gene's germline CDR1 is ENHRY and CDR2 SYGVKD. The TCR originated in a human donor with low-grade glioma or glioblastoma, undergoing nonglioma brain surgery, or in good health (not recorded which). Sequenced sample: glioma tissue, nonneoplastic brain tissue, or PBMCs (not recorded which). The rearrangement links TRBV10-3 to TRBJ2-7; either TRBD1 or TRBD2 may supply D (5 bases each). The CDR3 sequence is CAISERGRHEQYF. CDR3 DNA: TGTGCCATCAGTGAGCGGGGCAGGCACGAGCAGTACTTC.